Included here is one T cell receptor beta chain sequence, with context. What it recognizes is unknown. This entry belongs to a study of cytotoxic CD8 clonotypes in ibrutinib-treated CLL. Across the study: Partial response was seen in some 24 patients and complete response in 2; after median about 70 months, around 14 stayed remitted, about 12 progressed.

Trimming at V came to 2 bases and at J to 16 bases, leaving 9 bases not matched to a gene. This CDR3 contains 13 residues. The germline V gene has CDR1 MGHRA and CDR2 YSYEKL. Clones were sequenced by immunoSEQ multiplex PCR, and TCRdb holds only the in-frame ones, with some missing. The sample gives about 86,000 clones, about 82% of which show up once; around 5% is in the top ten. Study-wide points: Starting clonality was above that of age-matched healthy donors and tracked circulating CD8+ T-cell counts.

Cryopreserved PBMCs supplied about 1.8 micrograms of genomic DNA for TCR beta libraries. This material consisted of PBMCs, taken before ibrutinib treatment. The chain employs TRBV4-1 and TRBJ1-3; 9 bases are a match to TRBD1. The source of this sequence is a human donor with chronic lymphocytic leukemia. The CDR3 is CASSQHTDRGKYF. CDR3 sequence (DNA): TGCGCCAGCAGCCAACATACGGACAGGGGAAAGTATTTT.